These 2 T cell receptor beta chains came from one sample sequenced in a study of T cell changes during pregnancy in multiple sclerosis. Clones were sequenced by immunoSEQ multiplex PCR, and TCRdb holds only the in-frame ones, with some missing. This sample has tens of thousands of clones, with 92% found just once. The material sequenced was peripheral blood, taken before pregnancy. Receptor source: a female donor with multiple sclerosis, enrolled in a pregnancy study.

As for this clone: One junction end does not reproduce the germline sequence, and a read error may be involved. The V gene is TRBV7-7, the J gene TRBJ2-3; the D gene is possibly TRBD2 (5 bases). There are 14 residues in the CDR3. Germline lookup yields CDR1 SSHAT and CDR2 FNYEAQ (reference sequence). The CDR3 DNA follows: TGTGCTAGCAGCACCCTTCCGGGAACAGATACGCAGTATTTT. Protein: CASSTLPGTDTQYF.

The sample holds a few counts of this clone. The V and J genes are TRBV6-1 and TRBJ1-2, with D possibly matching TRBD1 (6 bases). Germline CDR1 MNHNS, CDR2 SASEGT. Trimming removed 2 bases from V and 0 bases from J, with 10 bases in between. This CDR3 spans 15 amino acids. CDR3 protein: CASSEQGKSNYGYTF. The DNA of the CDR3 is TGTGCCAGCAGTGAACAGGGGAAATCTAACTATGGCTACACCTTC.